The clone carrying this TCR beta chain has only a few counts. No antigen is known for it. This specimen belongs to a study of CD8+ T cells in alopecia areata. Findings and limits, study-wide: Persistence of many expanded lesional clones was seen in scalp and blood during tofacitinib.

RNA extraction and reverse transcription yielded cDNA as sequencing template. The repertoire was sequenced with immunoSEQ multiplex PCR; TCRdb's copy has only in-frame clones and lacks some. The sample records over 250,000 clones, 60% being singletons. The CDR3 length is 17 residues. Germline-derived CDR1 and CDR2 are SNHLY and FYNNEI. V was clipped by 6 bases and J by 4 bases; unmatched bases: 9. Treatment described: oral pan-JAK inhibitor, 5-10 mg twice daily. Cell sorting on a FACSAria was used to separate CD4+ and CD8+ T cells from the PBMCs. V usage is TRBV2 and J usage is TRBJ2-6, with 10 bases lining up with TRBD2. This clonotype was obtained from a human donor with alopecia areata. This specimen was CD4+ T cells sorted from blood, taken at approximately week 52, from a patient treated with tofacitinib. CDR3 DNA sequence: TGTGCCAGCAGCCGGACGGGACTAGCGAGGGGGGCCAACGTCCTGACTTTC. Protein sequence: CASSRTGLARGANVLTF.